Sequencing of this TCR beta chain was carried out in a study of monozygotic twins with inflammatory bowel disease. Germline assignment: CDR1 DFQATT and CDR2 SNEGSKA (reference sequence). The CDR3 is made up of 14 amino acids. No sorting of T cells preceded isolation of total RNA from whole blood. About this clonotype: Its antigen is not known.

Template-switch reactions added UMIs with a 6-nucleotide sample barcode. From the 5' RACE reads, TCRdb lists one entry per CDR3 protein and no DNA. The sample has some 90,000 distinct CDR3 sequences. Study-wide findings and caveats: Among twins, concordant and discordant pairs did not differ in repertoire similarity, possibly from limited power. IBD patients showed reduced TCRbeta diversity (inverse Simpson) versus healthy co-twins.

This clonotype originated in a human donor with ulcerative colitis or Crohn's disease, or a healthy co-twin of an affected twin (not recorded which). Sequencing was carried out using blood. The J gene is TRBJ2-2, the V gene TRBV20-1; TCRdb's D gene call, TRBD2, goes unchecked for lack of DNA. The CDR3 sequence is CSANSGGPTGELFF.